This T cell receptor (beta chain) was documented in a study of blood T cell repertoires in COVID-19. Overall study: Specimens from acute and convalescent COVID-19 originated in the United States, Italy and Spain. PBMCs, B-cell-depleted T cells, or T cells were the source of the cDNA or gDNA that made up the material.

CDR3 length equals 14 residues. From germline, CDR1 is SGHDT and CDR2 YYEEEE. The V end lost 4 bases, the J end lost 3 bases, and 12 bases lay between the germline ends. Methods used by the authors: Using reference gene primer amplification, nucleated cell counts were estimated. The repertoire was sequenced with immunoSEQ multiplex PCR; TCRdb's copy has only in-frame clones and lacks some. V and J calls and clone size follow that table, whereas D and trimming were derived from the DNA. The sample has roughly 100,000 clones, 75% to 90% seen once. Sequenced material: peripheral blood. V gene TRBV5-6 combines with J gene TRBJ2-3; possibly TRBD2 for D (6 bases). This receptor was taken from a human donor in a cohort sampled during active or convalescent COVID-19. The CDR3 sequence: CASSPWGETDTQYF. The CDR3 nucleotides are TGTGCCAGCAGCCCCTGGGGGGAAACAGATACGCAGTATTTT.